These 22 T cell receptor beta chains originate from one sample sequenced in a study of blood T cell repertoires in COVID-19. Assay used: immunoSEQ multiplex PCR; TCRdb lists only in-frame clones, some missing. The data hold 110,000 to 150,000 clones, with about three quarters observed a single time. The sample was peripheral blood. Source of these receptors: a woman aged 60-75 years with acute or convalescent COVID-19.

V usage is TRBV27 and J usage is TRBJ2-1, with 7 bases identical to TRBD1. The CDR3 consists of 15 residues. V lost 5 bases, J lost 2 bases, and 6 bases stayed unmatched. In germline, CDR1 is MNHEY, CDR2 SMNVEV (reference sequence). The CDR3 coding sequence is TGTGCCAGCAGTCAAAACAGGGGAGCCTACAATGAGCAGTTCTTC. Translating it yields CASSQNRGAYNEQFF.

This rearrangement joins TRBV27 to TRBJ2-7, with TRBD2 matching 10 bases. Trimming cost V 4 bases and J 0 bases; bases outside gene matches: 12. This CDR3 has 18 residues. The germline V gene encodes CDR1 MNHEY and CDR2 SMNVEV (reference sequence). CDR3 sequence reads: CASSSSGTSAYLSYEQYF. The DNA for the CDR3 is TGTGCCAGCAGTTCCTCCGGGACTAGCGCCTATCTCTCCTACGAGCAGTACTTC.

V gene TRBV13 combines with J gene TRBJ2-7; D gene unclear. Germline CDR1 reads PRHDT; CDR2 reads FYEKMQ (reference sequence). Deletions cut 5 bases from V and 0 bases from J, with 5 bases between. This CDR3 spans 12 amino acids. The CDR3 is CASSPSSYEQYF. The DNA for the CDR3 is TGTGCCAGCAGCCCGTCCTCCTACGAGCAGTACTTC.

This clone has only one observation. J is TRBJ1-3 and V is TRBV30; 7 bases are shared with TRBD1. The CDR3 loop spans 16 amino acids. V was clipped by 2 bases and J by 2 bases; unmatched bases: 9. Per germline, CDR1 GTSNPN and CDR2 SVGIG (reference sequence). The CDR3 sequence is CAWSSRTGATGNTIYF. The CDR3, as DNA: TGTGCCTGGAGTTCCAGAACAGGGGCAACTGGAAACACCATATATTTT.

V gene TRBV5-1 combines with J gene TRBJ1-4; 9 nucleotides align to TRBD1. The CDR3 is made up of 14 amino acids. Germline V gene lookup returns CDR1 SGHRS and CDR2 YFSETQ. The junction had 6 bases not matched to a gene; V was cut back by 5 bases and J by 7 bases. CDR3 coding DNA: TGCGCCAGCAGGTCCGGGACAGGGCGTGAAAAACTGTTTTTT. Its protein is CASRSGTGREKLFF.

The J gene is TRBJ2-4, the V gene TRBV28; the D gene is possibly TRBD1 (7 bases). Germline V gene data show CDR1 as MDHEN and CDR2 as SYDVKM. This CDR3 has 14 residues. CDR3 protein: CATKAGGSENIQYF. Written as DNA, the CDR3 is TGTGCGACCAAGGCAGGGGGGAGTGAAAACATTCAGTACTTC.

This chain links TRBV6-2 or TRBV6-3 with TRBJ2-3, with TRBD1 as a possible D gene (5 bases). The CDR3 length is 20 residues. The V and J ends lost 5 bases and 2 bases respectively, with 29 bases between them. CDR1 and CDR2 (germline): MNHEY, SVGEGT. In DNA form, the CDR3 reads TGTGCCAGCAGTCCAATGTGGACATCGCCTAGGCCAACCGTCACAGATACGCAGTATTTT. This translates into CASSPMWTSPRPTVTDTQYF.

The V call is TRBV5-1, the J call TRBJ1-2; 9 bases align to TRBD1. Looked up from germline, CDR1 is SGHRS and CDR2 is YFSETQ. The CDR3 spans 14 residues. Trimming took 5 bases from V and 4 from J; bases not matched to a gene: 6. CDR3 protein: CASRLQGASYGYTF. The CDR3 region has the DNA TGCGCCAGCAGACTACAGGGGGCAAGCTATGGCTACACCTTC. Full variable domain (outside the CDR3, taken from reference TRBV5-1 and TRBJ1-2): KAGVTQTPRYLIKTRGQQVTLSCSPISGHRSVSWYQQTPGQGLQFLFEYFSETQRNKGNFPGRFSGRQFSNSRSEMNVSTLELGDSALYLCASRLQGASYGYTFGSGTRLTVV.

The V gene is TRBV11-2, the J gene TRBJ2-2; 10 bases line up with TRBD1. Germline CDR1 reads SGHAT; CDR2 reads FQNNGV. V trimming: 2 bases; J trimming: 6 bases; junction bases outside the gene matches: 3. The CDR3 covers 15 residues. The CDR3 bases are TGTGCCAGCAGCTTACGACAGGGGGCGTCCGGGGAGCTGTTTTTT. It yields the protein CASSLRQGASGELFF. Filled out from reference TRBV11-2 and TRBJ2-2, the complete variable domain reads EAGVAQSPRYKIIEKRQSVAFWCNPISGHATLYWYQQILGQGPKLLIQFQNNGVVDDSQLPKDRFSAERLKGVDSTLKIQPAKLEDSAVYLCASSLRQGASGELFFGEGSRLTVL.

The chain combines TRBV18 with TRBJ1-5, with unresolved D. The CDR3 is 16 residues long. Trimming took 2 bases from V and 6 from J, leaving 17 bases between them. CDR1 and CDR2 from the germline V gene are KGHSH and LQKENI. CDR3 sequence (DNA): TGTGCCAGCTCACCAGCCGTATCAGGAGGTAGTCAGCCCCAGCATTTT. This codes for CASSPAVSGGSQPQHF.

The V gene is TRBV7-6, the J gene TRBJ1-4; D is undetermined. The CDR3 loop spans 18 amino acids. The V end was cut by 5 bases, the J end by 4 bases, with 23 bases between. Germline lookup yields CDR1 SGHVS and CDR2 FNYEAQ. The CDR3 DNA is TGTGCCAGCAGCCCCTTAGGGAGGCAGGCTCGAGTTAATGAAAAACTGTTTTTT. It is translated as CASSPLGRQARVNEKLFF.

The V gene is TRBV24-1, the J gene TRBJ2-2; D is perhaps TRBD2 (5 bases). The CDR3 is 14 residues long. Germline CDR1 and CDR2: KGHDR and SFDVKD. Trimming pared 10 bases from V and 4 bases from J, leaving 15 bases between. The CDR3 loop reads CATSPAGGTGELFF. The CDR3 coding sequence is TGTGCCACTTCCCCCGCCGGAGGCACCGGGGAGCTGTTTTTT.

The CDR3 nucleotides are TGTGCCAGCAGCGCCGGACGGGGGGGAGAGCAGTACTTC. It encodes CASSAGRGGEQYF. This chain connects TRBV9 to TRBJ2-7, with 8 positions matching TRBD2. Germline V lookup: CDR1 SGDLS, CDR2 YYNGEE. The CDR3 runs to 13 residues. V was clipped by 3 bases and J by 7 bases; unmatched bases: 6.

This clone was counted between two and nine times. The rearrangement links TRBV7-8 to TRBJ1-2; D is perhaps TRBD1 (6 bases). The CDR3 has 14 amino acids. Germline CDR1 SGHVS, CDR2 FQNEAQ. V dropped 2 bases and J dropped 4 bases, with 11 bases sitting between them. This CDR3 reads CASSLTGSPYGYTF. CDR3 sequence (DNA): TGTGCCAGCAGCTTAACAGGGTCCCCCTATGGCTACACCTTC.

This rearrangement joins TRBV7-3 to TRBJ2-1, with D possibly matching TRBD2 (6 bases). Trimming shortened V by 4 bases and J by 11 bases, and 15 bases separated the two germline ends. CDR1 is SGHTA, CDR2 FQGTGA, per germline. CDR3 length: 13 residues. In DNA, the CDR3 is TGTGCCAGCAGCTCCGACCGGGACTCGAAGCAGTTCTTC. It yields the protein CASSSDRDSKQFF. The full variable domain, its missing parts supplied by reference TRBV7-3 and TRBJ2-1, is GAGVSQTPSNKVTEKGKYVELRCDPISGHTALYWYRQSLGQGPEFLIYFQGTGAADDSGLPNDRFFAVRPEGSVSTLKIQRTERGDSAVYLCASSSDRDSKQFFGPGTRLTVL.

V is TRBV4-2 and J is TRBJ1-2, with TRBD1 identical over 8 bases. The ends lost 8 bases at V and 10 bases at J; junction bases unmatched: 18. This CDR3 region has 15 residues. Germline CDR1 LGHNA, CDR2 YNFKEQ. The CDR3 nucleotides read TGTGCCAGCGCGTTCTCGTCCGGACAGGGTGGATTCTACACCTTC. Protein product: CASAFSSGQGGFYTF.

This clone was found once. The rearrangement uses TRBV19 and TRBJ1-6; D gene ambiguous. CDR1 and CDR2 from the germline V gene are LNHDA and SQIVND (reference sequence). Trimming stripped 1 base from V and 5 bases from J, with 6 bases between. This CDR3 region has 14 residues. CDR3 sequence (DNA): TGTGCCAGTAGTATAGGGGCAGATAATTCACCCCTCCACTTT. Amino acids: CASSIGADNSPLHF.

As DNA, the CDR3 is TGTGCTTCCCCTGATTCGGGACAGAGTTCGAACACCGGGGAGCTGTTTTTT. This sequence encodes CASPDSGQSSNTGELFF. V and J are TRBV30 and TRBJ2-2; 7 positions match TRBD1. The CDR3 is made up of 17 amino acids. Per germline, CDR1 GTSNPN and CDR2 SVGIG (reference sequence).

This chain connects TRBV15 to TRBJ2-7; 10 positions match TRBD1. The length of the CDR3 is 15 residues. CDR1 is LNHNV and CDR2 is YYDKDF in the germline V gene (reference sequence). The V gene end was trimmed by 1 base and the J gene end by 6 bases; junction bases not matched to a gene: 6. The CDR3 sequence: CATSRGGTGVLEQYF. The CDR3 DNA is TGTGCCACCAGCAGAGGGGGGACAGGGGTCCTCGAGCAGTACTTC.

This clone is a singleton in its sample. This sequence joins TRBV28 and TRBJ2-7; D is unresolved. Trimming took off 6 bases at V and 0 bases at J, with 15 bases between the two ends. CDR3 length: 15 residues. Germline values: CDR1 MDHEN, CDR2 SYDVKM. CDR3 nucleotides: TGTGCCAGCAGCCTTTCGCGTTCGGGCTCCTACGAGCAGTACTTC. Its protein product is CASSLSRSGSYEQYF.

The chain recombines TRBV30 with TRBJ2-5; a weak D match, TRBD1 (6 bases). Germline loops: CDR1 GTSNPN, CDR2 SVGIG (reference sequence). Trimming pared 2 bases from V and 4 bases from J, leaving 11 bases between. CDR3 length: 13 residues. This CDR3 reads CAWSSGVGETQYF. CDR3 sequence (DNA): TGTGCCTGGAGTTCAGGGGTTGGAGAGACCCAGTACTTC. Supplemented by reference TRBV30 and TRBJ2-5, the full variable domain reads SQTIHQWPATLVQPVGSPLSLECTVEGTSNPNLYWYRQAAGRGLQLLFYSVGIGQISSEVPQNLSASRPQDRQFILSSKKLLLSDSGFYLCAWSSGVGETQYFGPGTRLLVL.

The chain has TRBV7-3 and TRBJ2-2; a possible D gene is TRBD1 (5 bases). This CDR3 is built from 18 residues. The germline V gene encodes CDR1 SGHTA and CDR2 FQGTGA. Trimming stripped 0 bases from V and 0 bases from J, with 14 bases between. CDR3 region: CASSLTPQGFANTGELFF. CDR3 bases: TGTGCCAGCAGCTTAACGCCGCAGGGATTCGCGAACACCGGGGAGCTGTTTTTT.